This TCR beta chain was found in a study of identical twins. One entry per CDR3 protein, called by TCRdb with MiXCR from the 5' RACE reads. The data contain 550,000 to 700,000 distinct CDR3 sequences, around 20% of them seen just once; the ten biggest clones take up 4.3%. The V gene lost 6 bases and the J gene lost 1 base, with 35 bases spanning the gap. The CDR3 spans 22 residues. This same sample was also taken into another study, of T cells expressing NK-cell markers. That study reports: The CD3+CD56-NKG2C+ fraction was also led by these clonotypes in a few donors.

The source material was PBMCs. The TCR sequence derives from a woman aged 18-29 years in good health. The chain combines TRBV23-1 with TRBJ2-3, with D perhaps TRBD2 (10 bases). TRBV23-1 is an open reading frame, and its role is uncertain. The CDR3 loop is CASRRTGEEEREGLLCTDTQYF. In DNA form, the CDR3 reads TGCGCCAGCAGGCGGACAGGGGAAGAGGAGCGGGAGGGCCTGTTATGCACAGATACGCAGTATTTT.